Presented here are 5 T cell receptor beta chains from one specimen sequenced in a study of T cells in Graves' hyperthyroidism and ophthalmopathy. Amplified TCR beta CDR3 regions derived from RNA transcripts. The primer set for the first-round RT-PCR of the TCR CDR3 was HTBI. One entry per CDR3 protein results from TCRdb running MiXCR on the multiplex PCR reads. The sample contains around 440,000 distinct CDR3 sequences, more than 15% of which appear only once. The sequencing sample was made of blood. The receptors originated from a woman aged 18-29 years with Graves' hyperthyroidism.

This clonotype was recorded a few times. The rearrangement uses TRBV2 and TRBJ1-5, with unresolved D. V lost 2 bases, J lost 6 bases, and 20 bases lay in between. Germline V CDR1 and CDR2: SNHLY, FYNNEI. This CDR3 is built from 17 residues. The CDR3 sequence is CASSESGRWARSQPQHF. Written as DNA, the CDR3 is TGTGCCAGCAGTGAATCGGGTAGATGGGCACGTAGTCAGCCCCAGCATTTT. Together with reference TRBV2 and TRBJ1-5, the CDR3 gives the full variable domain: EPEVTQTPSHQVTQMGQEVILRCVPISNHLYFYWYRQILGQKVEFLVSFYNNEISEKSEIFDDQFSVERPDGSNFTLKIRSTKLEDSAMYFCASSESGRWARSQPQHFGDGTRLSIL.

The V gene is TRBV9, the J gene TRBJ2-7, with D tentatively TRBD1 (6 bases). Germline V gene sequence: CDR1 SGDLS, CDR2 YYNGEE. The V gene lost 2 bases and the J gene lost 7 bases, with 13 bases spanning the gap. The CDR3 sequence is 13 residues long. The CDR3 region has the DNA TGTGCCAGCAGCGTCGGCAGGGGTGGAGAGCAGTACTTC. Protein sequence: CASSVGRGGEQYF.

This clonotype showed up many times. J is TRBJ1-6 and V is TRBV7-9; the D gene is possibly TRBD1 (5 bases). Trimming took 7 bases from V and 9 from J, leaving 16 bases between them. CDR1 is SEHNR, CDR2 FQNEAQ, per germline (reference sequence). The CDR3 is 14 residues long. The CDR3 region has the DNA TGTGCCAGCACCGGGACCGTTGGGACTTCACCCCTCCACTTT. As protein: CASTGTVGTSPLHF.

This clonotype was seen many times. This chain links TRBV11-2 with TRBJ2-5; no definite D call. CDR1 SGHAT and CDR2 FQNNGV come from the germline V gene. Trimming removed 4 bases at V and 0 bases at J, with 18 bases between. The CDR3 length is 17 residues. CDR3 sequence reads: CASSSPPGARNQETQYF. The CDR3 nucleotides read TGTGCCAGCAGCTCTCCGCCAGGAGCCCGAAACCAAGAGACCCAGTACTTC.

The V call is TRBV9, the J call TRBJ1-2; no clear D. The CDR3 is 13 amino acids. V gave up 3 bases and J gave up 3 bases, with 9 bases separating them. CDR1 is SGDLS, CDR2 YYNGEE, per germline. The CDR3 DNA sequence: TGTGCCAGCAGCGGAGGATTCCACTATGGCTACACCTTC. Protein sequence: CASSGGFHYGYTF.